This is a list of T cell receptor beta chains from one sample in a study of cytotoxic CD8 clonotypes in ibrutinib-treated CLL. The protocol was immunoSEQ multiplex PCR, while the TCRdb copy is restricted to in-frame clones and leaves out a portion. The sample has about 140,000 clones; under 95% are singletons. The sample in question was PBMCs, obtained after 12 months of ibrutinib treatment. These TCRs come from a human donor with chronic lymphocytic leukemia. The CDR3 runs from the conserved cysteine through the conserved F or W. The D gene is left open where the match is weak. Clone size, where shown, is once, few, many, or a class for clones that have expanded.

D	J	V	size	DNA	CDR3
.	TRBJ2-3	TRBV7-6	.	TGTGCCAGCAGCTTTCGGGGTCGGGGCACAGATACGCAGTATTTT	CASSFRGRGTDTQYF
.	TRBJ2-1	TRBV27	.	TGTGCCAGCCGTATGTTTGTCGCCTCCTACAATGAGCAGTTCTTC	CASRMFVASYNEQFF
TRBD1	TRBJ2-1	TRBV19	.	TGTGCCAGTAGCCTAGACCGGGGACAGGGAGGATACAATGAGCAGTTCTTC	CASSLDRGQGGYNEQFF
.	TRBJ2-3	TRBV9	.	TGTGCCAGCAGCGTAGGCGGCGCTCCGGGGTTTACGCAGTATTTT	CASSVGGAPGFTQYF
.	TRBJ1-1	TRBV27	.	TGTGCCAGCAGCCCCGCTGGTTCTGAAGCTTTCTTT	CASSPAGSEAFF
TRBD1	TRBJ2-7	TRBV10-3	.	TGTGCCATCAGTGTAGGCCTAGACAGGGCCTACGAGCAGTACTTC	CAISVGLDRAYEQYF
.	TRBJ1-1	TRBV7-2	.	TGTGCCAGCAGCTCCCTACAGACACCTAACACTGAAGCTTTCTTT	CASSSLQTPNTEAFF
.	TRBJ2-7	TRBV5-4	.	TGTGCCAGCAGCTTGGAGCCAGGGCTCTCCTACGAGCAGTACTTC	CASSLEPGLSYEQYF
.	TRBJ1-1	TRBV19	.	TGTGCCAGTAGTATAGCCTCGGGAGGGGTAGCTTTCTTT	CASSIASGGVAFF
.	TRBJ2-2	TRBV19	.	TGTGCCAGTAGTATAGATCTATATACCGGGGAGCTGTTTTTT	CASSIDLYTGELFF
.	TRBJ2-7	TRBV2	.	TGTGCCAGCAGGCCCCAGGGGGGGCGCTACGAGCAGTACTTC	CASRPQGGRYEQYF
.	TRBJ1-5	TRBV28	.	TGTGCCAGCACACGGGCCAGCGGCAATCAGCCCCAGCATTTT	CASTRASGNQPQHF
.	TRBJ1-1	TRBV7-3	.	TGTGCCAGCAGCTTCGACCAGAACACTGAAGCTTTCTTT	CASSFDQNTEAFF
.	TRBJ1-1	TRBV27	few	TGTGCCACAAGGTCGATTAGCACTGAAGCTTTCTTT	CATRSISTEAFF
TRBD1	TRBJ2-1	TRBV18	.	TGTGCCAGCTCACCCAACAGGGGACGCAATGAGCAGTTCTTC	CASSPNRGRNEQFF
.	TRBJ2-7	TRBV2	.	TGTGCCAGCAGTGAAGGGGGCCCGGACGAGCAGTACTTC	CASSEGGPDEQYF
.	TRBJ2-6	TRBV10-3	.	TGTGCCATCAGTGGGGGGCTCGCATCTGGGGCCAACGTCCTGACTTTC	CAISGGLASGANVLTF
.	TRBJ2-7	TRBV4-1	.	TGCGCCAGCAGCCAAGTCTTTGGGGAGGGGGATTACGAGCAGTACTTC	CASSQVFGEGDYEQYF
TRBD1	TRBJ1-1	TRBV11-2	once	TGTGCCAGCAGCTTAGAGGGGACAGGGACTGAAGCTTTCTTT	CASSLEGTGTEAFF
TRBD1	TRBJ2-4	TRBV28	.	TGTGCCAGCAGTTTGCCCCCCGGGACAGGATTAAACATTCAGTACTTC	CASSLPPGTGLNIQYF
TRBD1	TRBJ2-3	TRBV28	.	TGTGCCAGCAGTTTCGGACAGGGCCCCACAGATACGCAGTATTTT	CASSFGQGPTDTQYF
.	TRBJ2-5	TRBV29-1	.	TGCAGCGTTGAAGATCCAGACACTAGGAGCCAAGAGACCCAGTACTTC	CSVEDPDTRSQETQYF
TRBD2	TRBJ2-2	TRBV10-2	.	TGCGCCAGCAGTGAGTCCGTAGCGGGCACCGGGGAGCTGTTTTTT	CASSESVAGTGELFF
TRBD1	TRBJ2-7	TRBV7-6	.	TGTGCCAGCAGCTTAGTGGGGACAGAACCCACCTACGAGCAGTACTTC	CASSLVGTEPTYEQYF
.	TRBJ1-5	TRBV28	.	TGTGCCAGCACCTTAACAGCTAATAATCAGCCCCAGCATTTT	CASTLTANNQPQHF
.	TRBJ1-5	TRBV9	.	TGTGCCAGCAGCGTAGGGGGGGCTGACAATCAGCCCCAGCATTTT	CASSVGGADNQPQHF
.	TRBJ2-3	TRBV12-5	.	TGTGCTAGTGGTTCCAACCTGGACAGATATTCCACAGATACGCAGTATTTT	CASGSNLDRYSTDTQYF
TRBD2	TRBJ2-1	TRBV5-1	.	TGCGCCAGCAGCGCGACACTAGCGGGAGCGAATGAGCAGTTCTTC	CASSATLAGANEQFF
.	TRBJ1-2	TRBV5-1	.	TGCGCCAGCAGCTTGGTGGGCGACTATGGCTACACCTTC	CASSLVGDYGYTF
.	TRBJ2-1	TRBV5-6	.	TGTGCCAGCAGCTGGTTACAGGGCCACAATGAGCAGTTCTTC	CASSWLQGHNEQFF
.	TRBJ2-2	TRBV11-3	.	TGTGCCAGCAGCTTATTCGGACCACCCGATACCGGGGAGCTGTTTTTT	CASSLFGPPDTGELFF
.	TRBJ1-1	TRBV29-1	.	TGCAGCGCCAAGATGCGTTACATGAACACTGAAGCTTTCTTT	CSAKMRYMNTEAFF
TRBD2	TRBJ2-7	TRBV18	.	TGTGCCAGCTCACCCGGGACTAGCGGGACTCTCGAGCAGTACTTC	CASSPGTSGTLEQYF
.	TRBJ2-1	TRBV19	few	TGTGCCAGTAGTTCGTCGGGCGGGATGGGAATAGAGCAGTTCTTC	CASSSSGGMGIEQFF
TRBD1	TRBJ2-2	TRBV28	.	TGTGCCAGCAAATCGGGACAGGGATACACCGGGGAGCTGTTTTTT	CASKSGQGYTGELFF
.	TRBJ2-7	TRBV6-5	.	TGTGCCAGCTCCGCTGGACAGTCCTACGAGCAGTACTTC	CASSAGQSYEQYF
.	TRBJ2-7	TRBV5-5	.	TGTGCCAGCAGCTTGGGAGGAGGGGAGGTTTCCTACGAGCAGTACTTC	CASSLGGGEVSYEQYF